This is a list of T cell receptor beta chains from one sample in a study of CD8 T cells in Susac syndrome. TCRdb ran MiXCR on the immunoSEQ multiplex PCR reads and lists one entry per CDR3 protein. This sample has some 180,000 distinct CDR3 sequences, with about 95% found just once. The sequenced sample was CD4+ T cells from PBMCs. The receptors here all came from a human donor in good health. The CDR3 runs from the conserved cysteine through the conserved F or W. The order of the fields is D gene, clone size, J gene, V gene, CDR3 DNA, CDR3 protein. D genes are given only for firm matches. Clone size is given for some rows only: seen once, a few or many times, or a class if the clone is expanded.

NA | once | TRBJ1-3 | TRBV13 | TGTGCCAGCAGCTTAATTGTACGTCTCTCTGGAAACACCATATATTTT | CASSLIVRLSGNTIYF
NA | NA | TRBJ1-2 | TRBV28 | TGTGCCAGCAATACAGTAGGCAGGCCCTATGGCTACACCTTC | CASNTVGRPYGYTF
NA | NA | TRBJ2-1 | TRBV6-6 | TGTGCCAGCAGTTACCCCGGCGGCTACAATGAGCAGTTCTTC | CASSYPGGYNEQFF
TRBD1 | once | TRBJ2-7 | TRBV3-1 | TGTGCCAGCAGCCGAGACAGGGGGCCAGCCTACGAGCAGTACTTC | CASSRDRGPAYEQYF
TRBD1 | NA | TRBJ2-1 | TRBV29-1 | TGCAGCGGAGGGACAGGGGACAATGAGCAGTTCTTC | CSGGTGDNEQFF
NA | NA | TRBJ2-7 | TRBV30 | TGTGCCTGGAGTGTAGGTGCCCGCCTGTACTTC | CAWSVGARLYF
NA | NA | TRBJ1-1 | TRBV27 | TGTGCCAGCAGTTCCTACAATTGGATGAGAACTGAAGCTTTCTTT | CASSSYNWMRTEAFF
NA | NA | TRBJ2-1 | TRBV20-1 | TGCAGTGCTTCCCTAGGGGGGGGCTTAGGCAATGAGCAGTTCTTC | CSASLGGGLGNEQFF
NA | once | TRBJ2-2 | TRBV9 | TGTGCCAGTGCACCTCCCGGGACCAACACCGGGGAGCTGTTTTTT | CASAPPGTNTGELFF
NA | NA | TRBJ1-1 | TRBV19 | TGTGCCAGTAGTATTGGGGGTTACACTGAAGCTTTCTTT | CASSIGGYTEAFF
TRBD2 | NA | TRBJ2-1 | TRBV11-3 | TGTGCCAGCAGCCCGGAGGGGGCGGGAGGGCCATGGAATGAGCAGTTCTTC | CASSPEGAGGPWNEQFF
TRBD2 | NA | TRBJ2-3 | TRBV20-1 | TGCAGTGCAACTAGCGGGAGCAGCACAGATACGCAGTATTTT | CSATSGSSTDTQYF